This TCR beta chain stems from a study of shared clonotypes between healthy human individuals. TCRdb's table, derived via immunoSEQ multiplex PCR, lists solely in-frame clones and lacks some. Of about 2.3 million clones listed, 85% to 95% are singletons. From germline, CDR1 is SGHKS and CDR2 YYEKEE (reference sequence). With 1 base clipped from V and 6 bases from J, the junction kept 13 bases outside the gene matches. The CDR3 totals 17 residues. Sequenced input: naive CD4+ T cells from PBMCs. Indicated subset: CD45RA+ positively selected. This clonotype was obtained from a man younger than 35 in good health. Some clones in this sample may be carry-over from other donors' samples. This chain links TRBV5-5 with TRBJ2-1, with 7 bases matching TRBD1. The CDR3 region has the DNA TGTGCCAGCAGCTTGCGCGTGTGGCAGGGGGATTTCAATGAGCAGTTCTTC. It is translated as CASSLRVWQGDFNEQFF.